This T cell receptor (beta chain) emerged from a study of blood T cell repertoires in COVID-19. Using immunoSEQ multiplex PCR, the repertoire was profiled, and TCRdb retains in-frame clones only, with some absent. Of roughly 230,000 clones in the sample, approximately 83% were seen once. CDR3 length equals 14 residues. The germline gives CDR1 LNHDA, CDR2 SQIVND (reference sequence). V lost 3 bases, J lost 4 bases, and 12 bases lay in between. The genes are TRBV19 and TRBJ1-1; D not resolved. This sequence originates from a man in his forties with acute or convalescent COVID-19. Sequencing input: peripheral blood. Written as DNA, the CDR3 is TGTGCCAGTAGTATTCGAGGGCTGATCACTGAAGCTTTCTTT. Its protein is CASSIRGLITEAFF. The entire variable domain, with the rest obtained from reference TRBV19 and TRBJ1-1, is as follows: DGGITQSPKYLFRKEGQNVTLSCEQNLNHDAMYWYRQDPGQGLRLIYYSQIVNDFQKGDIAEGYSVSREKKESFPLTVTSAQKNPTAFYLCASSIRGLITEAFFGQGTRLTVV.